This TCR beta chain derives from a study of blood T cell repertoires in COVID-19. Study details: T cells, B-cell-depleted T cells, or PBMCs provided the cDNA or gDNA that served as material.

TCRdb's copy holds only in-frame clones and misses some; the assay was immunoSEQ multiplex PCR. Counted here are roughly 250,000 clones, about four fifths occurring once; the ten biggest clones make up approximately 15%. This clone was recorded once. In germline, CDR1 is MNHEY, CDR2 SMNVEV (reference sequence). This CDR3 spans 12 amino acids. The ends were cut back, 4 bases at V and 8 bases at J, with 9 bases in the middle. Patients at the Seattle site were enrolled during active infection and followed longitudinally. The sample taken for sequencing was peripheral blood. The V and J genes are TRBV27 and TRBJ2-1; D is unclear. This clonotype was obtained from a person between 65 and 80 years old with COVID-19, enrolled during active disease. CDR3 nucleotides: TGTGCCAGCAGTTATACGGGTTATGAGCAGTTCTTC. Translated, it gives CASSYTGYEQFF.